These 30 T cell receptor beta chains came from one sample sequenced in a study of response to subunit inactivated influenza vaccine. TCRdb reprocessed the RT-PCR reads via MiXCR and lists one record per CDR3 protein. This sample has under 950,000 distinct CDR3 sequences, with around 20% found just once. The sequencing used PBMCs from blood, collected roughly 5 days after vaccination. These receptors came from a man aged 45-60 years who received an inactivated influenza vaccine.

The chain employs TRBV5-1 and TRBJ1-2, with D maybe TRBD1 (5 bases). Between the trimmed V and J ends, which lost 3 bases and 5 bases, there was a span of 17 bases. The CDR3 length is 15 residues. The germline CDR1 and CDR2 sequences are SGHRS and YFSETQ. The CDR3 spells CASSSAPGNLYGYTF. CDR3 nucleotide sequence: TGCGCCAGCAGCTCGGCCCCAGGGAATTTATATGGCTACACCTTC.

V gene TRBV20-1 combines with J gene TRBJ1-1, with a weak D call TRBD1 (5 bases). Trimming shortened V by 5 bases and J by 4 bases, and 17 bases separated the two germline ends. Germline-derived CDR1 and CDR2 are DFQATT and SNEGSKA (reference sequence). This CDR3 is 14 amino acids long. CDR3 amino acids: CSAYKGAPTTEAFF. DNA for the CDR3: TGCAGTGCTTATAAAGGGGCCCCGACCACTGAAGCTTTCTTT.

This clonotype was seen a few times. The chain has TRBV10-3 and TRBJ2-7; perhaps TRBD2 as D (7 bases). This CDR3 is 14 amino acids long. V was pared by 6 bases and J by 3 bases, with 15 bases between. Germline V lookup: CDR1 ENHRY, CDR2 SYGVKD. The CDR3 sequence is CAIRRGGSVYEQYF. The CDR3 DNA is TGTGCCATCAGAAGGGGGGGGAGTGTCTACGAGCAGTACTTC.

This rearrangement joins TRBV11-2 to TRBJ2-5; D might be TRBD2 (7 bases). The CDR3 sequence is 16 residues long. Germline CDR1 is SGHAT and CDR2 is FQNNGV. V lost 5 bases, J lost 3 bases, and 19 bases lay in between. CDR3 sequence: CASSNEAGAEEETQYF. In DNA form, the CDR3 reads TGTGCCAGCAGCAACGAGGCGGGGGCCGAGGAAGAGACCCAGTACTTC.

The J gene is TRBJ2-1, the V gene TRBV7-8; 9 bases agree with TRBD1. This CDR3 spans 18 amino acids. Germline V gene data show CDR1 as SGHVS and CDR2 as FQNEAQ. V was pared by 2 bases and J by 5 bases, with 13 bases of the junction left unmatched. The CDR3 region is CASSLWASGQGFHNEQFF. CDR3 sequence (DNA): TGTGCCAGCAGCTTATGGGCATCAGGACAGGGGTTCCACAATGAGCAGTTCTTC.

This rearrangement joins TRBV6-2 or TRBV6-3 to TRBJ2-7; 8 bases match TRBD1. In germline, CDR1 is MNHEY, CDR2 SVGEGT. The CDR3 runs to 14 residues. V shed 5 bases, J shed 5 bases, and the junction held 8 bases outside the gene matches. The DNA of the CDR3 is TGTGCCAGCAGTACGACAGGGGACTTCAACGAGCAGTACTTC. It is translated as CASSTTGDFNEQYF.

This chain links TRBV9 with TRBJ2-7, with TRBD2 matching 13 bases. The CDR3 is 17 residues long. The V gene end was trimmed by 0 bases and the J gene end by 3 bases; junction bases not matched to a gene: 6. CDR1 is SGDLS, CDR2 YYNGEE, per germline. The CDR3 here is CASSVGGLAGSLYEQYF. CDR3 DNA: TGTGCCAGCAGCGTAGGGGGACTAGCGGGAAGCCTCTACGAGCAGTACTTC.

The sample holds a few counts of this clonotype. The rearrangement joins TRBV10-3 to TRBJ2-1; unclear D gene. The V and J ends lost 8 bases and 4 bases respectively, with 12 bases between them. CDR3 length: 13 residues. The germline V gene has CDR1 ENHRY and CDR2 SYGVKD. The CDR3 DNA follows: TGTGCCATCCTCTCTTTCACATACAATGAGCAGTTCTTC. This gives the protein CAILSFTYNEQFF.

V gene TRBV4-3 combines with J gene TRBJ2-1; D unresolved. CDR1 LGHNA and CDR2 YSLEER come from the germline V gene. Trimming shortened V by 0 bases and J by 9 bases, and 18 bases separated the two germline ends. This CDR3 is built from 16 residues. The CDR3 sequence is CASSQDPRATGSEQFF. The CDR3 coding sequence is TGCGCCAGCAGCCAAGACCCCCGGGCGACCGGCAGTGAGCAGTTCTTC.

This clonotype has just a few counts. The genes are TRBV18 and TRBJ2-7; D remains ambiguous. CDR1 and CDR2 from the germline V gene are KGHSH and LQKENI. The ends were cut back, 3 bases at V and 2 bases at J, with 8 bases in the middle. There are 13 residues in the CDR3. CDR3 region: CASSPPDAYEQYF. For the CDR3, the DNA is TGTGCCAGCTCACCTCCGGACGCCTACGAGCAGTACTTC.

This chain connects TRBV5-6 to TRBJ2-5; 13 nucleotides align to TRBD2. V lost 1 base and J lost 1; bases outside the gene matches: 4. CDR1 is SGHDT and CDR2 is YYEEEE in the germline V gene. There are 17 residues in the CDR3. The CDR3: CASSLTSGGAAQETQYF. In DNA, the CDR3 is TGTGCCAGCAGCTTGACTAGCGGGGGGGCAGCCCAAGAGACCCAGTACTTC.

The J gene is TRBJ2-7, the V gene TRBV27; D is perhaps TRBD2 (6 bases). The CDR3 consists of 14 residues. Trimming took 4 bases from V and 3 from J, leaving 13 bases between them. CDR1 is MNHEY and CDR2 is SMNVEV in the germline V gene (reference sequence). The CDR3 nucleotides read TGTGCCAGCAGTTCTTTTTTGGGAGGCTACGAGCAGTACTTC. This codes for CASSSFLGGYEQYF.

The chain has TRBV5-6 and TRBJ2-7; 7 bases fit TRBD1. Germline assignment: CDR1 SGHDT and CDR2 YYEEEE. CDR3 size: 14 residues. The V gene end was trimmed by 5 bases and the J gene end by 1 base; junction bases not matched to a gene: 6. The CDR3 here is CASRLGTVSYEQYF. DNA for the CDR3: TGTGCCAGCAGGCTAGGGACAGTGTCCTACGAGCAGTACTTC.

This clonotype was detected a few times. The J gene is TRBJ2-7, the V gene TRBV7-8; D may be TRBD1 (6 bases). The length of the CDR3 is 18 residues. From germline, CDR1 is SGHVS and CDR2 FQNEAQ. The V end was cut by 5 bases, the J end by 2 bases, with 25 bases between. In DNA, the CDR3 is TGTGCCAGCAGCAGACGGATCTCGGACAGAGCAGGGGCCTACGAGCAGTACTTC. Amino acids: CASSRRISDRAGAYEQYF. Complete variable domain (other parts from reference TRBV7-8 and TRBJ2-7): GAGVSQSPRYKVAKRGQDVALRCDPISGHVSLFWYQQALGQGPEFLTYFQNEAQLDKSGLPSDRFFAERPEGSVSTLKIQRTQQEDSAVYLCASSRRISDRAGAYEQYFGPGTRLTVT.

V gene TRBV5-5 combines with J gene TRBJ2-5, with D perhaps TRBD2 (6 bases). Germline V CDR1 and CDR2: SGHKS, YYEKEE (reference sequence). This CDR3 region has 14 residues. The V end lost 4 bases, the J end lost 2 bases, and 12 bases lay between the germline ends. This CDR3 is CASSPATSQETQYF. CDR3 bases: TGTGCCAGCAGCCCCGCGACTAGTCAAGAGACCCAGTACTTC.

The gene calls are TRBV29-1 and TRBJ2-7; either TRBD1 or TRBD2 may supply D (7 bases each). Germline CDR1 SQVTM, CDR2 ANQGSEA. This CDR3 spans 13 amino acids. V lost 3 bases to trimming and J lost 5 bases, with 14 bases between them. The CDR3 DNA reads as TGCAGCGTTGAGTGGCAGGGGGGGAACGAGCAGTACTTC. Translated, it gives CSVEWQGGNEQYF.

The chain carries TRBV5-1 and TRBJ2-3; TRBD2 aligns across 12 bases. The CDR3 is 15 amino acids. The ends lost 4 bases at V and 7 bases at J; junction bases unmatched: 7. Germline loops: CDR1 SGHRS, CDR2 YFSETQ. The CDR3: CASSTRLAGVNTQYF. The CDR3 DNA is TGCGCCAGCAGCACTCGACTAGCGGGAGTTAATACGCAGTATTTT.

This clonotype was detected a few times. The V gene is TRBV4-2, the J gene TRBJ2-4; D gene uncertain. The V gene's germline CDR1 is LGHNA and CDR2 YNFKEQ. Trimming took off 0 bases at V and 0 bases at J, with 6 bases between the two ends. CDR3 length: 15 residues. DNA of the CDR3: TGTGCCAGCAGCCAAGACGGAAGAGCCAAAAACATTCAGTACTTC. Translating it yields CASSQDGRAKNIQYF.

The chain joins TRBV12-3 or TRBV12-4 to TRBJ2-7, with D unclear. The V end lost 6 bases, the J end lost 3 bases, and 18 bases lay between the germline ends. This CDR3 comprises 15 residues. CDR3 sequence reads: CASSTHSVRSYEQYF. For the CDR3, the DNA is TGTGCCAGCAGCACCCATTCCGTGCGGAGCTACGAGCAGTACTTC.

Regarding this clonotype: At one of its ends the junction is not consistent with the germline gene, which may arise from a read error. The chain links TRBV5-1 to TRBJ2-1; maybe TRBD2 (6 bases). This CDR3 region has 16 residues. The germline CDR1 and CDR2 sequences are SGHRS and YFSETQ. The chain's CDR3 is CASSLVVGSSYNEQFF. CDR3 nucleotide sequence: TGTGCCAGCAGCTTAGTCGTCGGGAGCTCCTACAATGAGCAGTTCTTC.

The gene calls are TRBV7-9 and TRBJ1-2; no reliable D call. Germline V gene data show CDR1 as SEHNR and CDR2 as FQNEAQ (reference sequence). With 7 bases removed from V and 1 base from J, the gap between germline ends came to 10 bases. The CDR3 has 13 amino acids. The CDR3 DNA reads TGTGCCAGCACCGAGGGTAGTAACTATGGCTACACCTTC. Residues: CASTEGSNYGYTF.

This clonotype showed up just a few times. The V and J genes are TRBV15 and TRBJ1-5; 7 bases are a match to TRBD1. The ends lost 4 bases at V and 5 bases at J; junction bases unmatched: 8. Germline V gene sequence: CDR1 LNHNV, CDR2 YYDKDF (reference sequence). CDR3 length: 15 residues. This chain's CDR3 is CATSMWTGSDQPQHF. In DNA, the CDR3 is TGTGCCACCAGCATGTGGACAGGTTCCGATCAGCCCCAGCATTTT. Complete variable domain (other parts from reference TRBV15 and TRBJ1-5): DAMVIQNPRYQVTQFGKPVTLSCSQTLNHNVMYWYQQKSSQAPKLLFHYYDKDFNNEADTPDNFQSRRPNTSFCFLDIRSPGLGDTAMYLCATSMWTGSDQPQHFGDGTRLSIL.

This clonotype showed up just a few times. V usage is TRBV10-3 and J usage is TRBJ2-1, with 11 positions matching TRBD2. The junction had 1 base not matched to a gene; V was cut back by 0 bases and J by 6 bases. Per the germline V gene, CDR1 is ENHRY and CDR2 is SYGVKD. The CDR3 length is 15 residues. The CDR3 loop is CAISESTSGGNEQFF. CDR3 in DNA: TGTGCCATCAGTGAGTCAACTAGCGGGGGCAATGAGCAGTTCTTC.

This clonotype was picked up a small number of times. The chain couples TRBV20-1 to TRBJ2-1; D may be TRBD2 (5 bases). Per germline, CDR1 DFQATT and CDR2 SNEGSKA (reference sequence). V lost 0 bases and J lost 6, with 6 bases in between. CDR3 length equals 12 residues. CDR3 loop: CSAREDFNEQFF. CDR3 bases: TGCAGTGCTAGAGAGGACTTCAATGAGCAGTTCTTC.

The genes are TRBV7-8 and TRBJ1-1; possible D gene TRBD1, 6 bases. CDR3 length: 17 amino acids. Trimming left V 5 bases short and J 0 bases short, with 19 bases between. Per germline, CDR1 SGHVS and CDR2 FQNEAQ. The CDR3 nucleotides read TGTGCCAGCAGCCCCCGGGGGGCGAGGTCCATGAACACTGAAGCTTTCTTT. Translated: CASSPRGARSMNTEAFF.

The chain links TRBV19 to TRBJ2-5; D remains ambiguous. The germline V gene encodes CDR1 LNHDA and CDR2 SQIVND (reference sequence). The CDR3 spans 13 residues. Trimming stripped 3 bases from V and 5 bases from J, with 10 bases between. This chain's CDR3 is CASSIMSWETQYF. CDR3 nucleotide sequence: TGTGCCAGTAGTATTATGAGTTGGGAGACCCAGTACTTC. The full variable domain, rest sourced from reference TRBV19 and TRBJ2-5, is DGGITQSPKYLFRKEGQNVTLSCEQNLNHDAMYWYRQDPGQGLRLIYYSQIVNDFQKGDIAEGYSVSREKKESFPLTVTSAQKNPTAFYLCASSIMSWETQYFGPGTRLLVL.

The table lists this clonotype with a few counts. The chain has TRBV7-2 and TRBJ1-2; D uncertain. The CDR3 loop spans 11 amino acids. The V gene's germline CDR1 is SGHTA and CDR2 FQGNSA. The V end was cut by 0 bases, the J end by 6 bases, with 2 bases between. The CDR3 DNA sequence: TGTGCCAGCAGCTTAGCCAATGGCTACACCTTC. This encodes CASSLANGYTF.

There are many counts of this clonotype. The V call is TRBV7-9, the J call TRBJ2-2; TRBD1 matches 9 bases. This CDR3 has 16 amino acids. Germline values: CDR1 SEHNR, CDR2 FQNEAQ (reference sequence). The trim removed 5 bases at V and 4 bases at J, leaving 8 bases unmatched. The CDR3 is CASSVPGQGGTGELFF. CDR3 sequence (DNA): TGTGCCAGCAGCGTTCCGGGACAGGGAGGCACCGGGGAGCTGTTTTTT.

This clonotype occurred a few times. V usage is TRBV3-1 and J usage is TRBJ2-1; TRBD1 matches at 10 bases. The CDR3 loop spans 17 amino acids. The junction had 6 bases not matched to a gene; V was cut back by 0 bases and J by 4 bases. Germline lookup yields CDR1 LGHDT and CDR2 YNNKEL (reference sequence). DNA of the CDR3: TGTGCCAGCAGCCAAGATCAGGACAGGGGGAAGTACAATGAGCAGTTCTTC. This encodes CASSQDQDRGKYNEQFF.

This clonotype was recorded a few times. J is TRBJ2-7 and V is TRBV7-2, with D hard to call. V gave up 5 bases and J gave up 5 bases, with 13 bases separating them. The germline CDR1 and CDR2 sequences are SGHTA and FQGNSA. This CDR3 has 13 residues. This chain's CDR3 is CASSTRGGDEQYF. CDR3 DNA: TGTGCCAGCAGCACGCGAGGTGGGGACGAGCAGTACTTC.